This T cell receptor (beta chain) was identified in a study of OX40 agonist ivuxolimab in advanced cancers. Whole-study results and caveats: Several nonresponders also turned out to have low normalized T-cell clonal expansion.

A note on this clone: Its antigen is not known.

The table came from immunoSEQ multiplex PCR; TCRdb's copy has only in-frame clones and leaves some out. The table lists 45,000 to 60,000 clones, roughly 77% of them singletons. The sample in question was CD4+ or CD8+ T cells sorted from blood, obtained in a trial of the OX40 agonist ivuxolimab. The source is an adult with an advanced solid tumor such as melanoma, head and neck, liver or kidney cancer.

CDR3 DNA sequence: TGTGCCAGCAGCTTAGACAGGTTCGGTGAGCTGTTTTTT. Amino acid sequence: CASSLDRFGELFF. V usage is TRBV11-2 and J usage is TRBJ2-2; D call uncertain. V was cut by 0 bases and J by 11 bases, with 10 bases left in between. The CDR3 covers 13 residues. Per germline, CDR1 SGHAT and CDR2 FQNNGV.